A single sample is the source of the 2 T cell receptor beta chains below, sequenced in a study of T cell responses to AZD1222 COVID-19 vaccine (dated by TCRdb to about 2021). What this sample's time point label stands for: about 28 days (+/-7) after the second vaccine dose. The receptor library was made with the immunoSEQ multiplex PCR assay. TCRdb took over this immuneACCESS table, retaining in-frame rearrangements with V and J assigned. Such tables are incomplete; in checked studies, under half of the missing clones stem from an unresolved V gene, and the remainder is unexplained. The sample data list approximately 200,000 clones, and roughly nine tenths of these were observed just once. The leading ten clones occupy 3% to 3.5% of the sample. The material sequenced was peripheral blood, taken 28 days after the second AZD1222 dose. Receptors originate from an adult who received the AZD1222 COVID-19 vaccine.

CDR3 bases: TGTGCCGCTCCGGAAGGAGGACCTATTAATTCACCCCTCCACTTT. It translates to CAAPEGGPINSPLHF. This sequence joins TRBV7-9 and TRBJ1-6; D gene ambiguous. V shed 11 bases and J shed 6 bases, with 20 bases lying between them. The length of the CDR3 is 15 residues. CDR1 is SEHNR, CDR2 FQNEAQ, per germline (reference sequence).

V gene TRBV16 combines with J gene TRBJ1-2, with D perhaps matching TRBD1 (5 bases). Trimming removed 5 bases at V and 5 bases at J, with 18 bases between. The germline CDR1 and CDR2 sequences are KGHSY and FQNENV. The CDR3 has 15 residues. The CDR3 region is CASSSSGQGRYGYTF. Written as DNA, the CDR3 is TGTGCCAGCAGCTCCAGCGGTCAGGGTAGATATGGCTACACCTTC.